This record covers a single TCR beta chain. The clone's antigen remains unknown. Per-nucleotide qualities are absent, and no much larger clonotype sits a single base away. V loses 4 bases, J loses 4 bases, and the germline ends lie 13 bases apart. Its CDR3 holds 14 amino acids, cysteine through phenylalanine. CDR3 DNA only is kept here, 42 bases in frame from base 1. The germline V gene gives CDR1 as MNHEY and CDR2 as SVGAGI. The source of the sample is a study of CD8+ T cells in alopecia areata (dated by TCRdb to 2017 to 2018). With regard to the full study: The treated patients, all with moderate-to-severe alopecia areata, were enrolled in an open-label pilot trial of oral tofacitinib given at 5 to 10 mg twice daily. Tofacitinib-treated patients had biopsies at baseline and at 4 and 24 weeks of treatment, with a later scalp biopsy in several patients. In both human patients and the C3H/HeJ mouse model, the study applied high-throughput TCRbeta sequencing to look at T cell clonal expansion in alopecia areata. On the human side, TCRbeta sequencing was run on scalp tissue and on sorted CD4+ and CD8+ peripheral blood T cells from healthy controls and from alopecia areata patients with either patchy or totalis/universalis disease. TCRbeta CDR3 regions were amplified by immunoSEQ multiplex PCR with 35 Vbeta forward and 13 Jbeta reverse primers. Tofacitinib was administered for 6 to 18 months, and 6 months of follow-up off drug were then conducted to assess delayed response and recurrence. Scalp clonality was compared among normal scalp (n=4), patchy alopecia areata scalp (n=8), and alopecia totalis/universalis scalp (n=8). The RNA source kit depended on sample type: the PAXgene miRNA kit for fixed scalp, the miRNeasy kit for PBMCs, and the RNeasy kit for mouse skin.

The full study reports these points: Compared with normal scalp, lesional scalp, particularly in alopecia totalis/universalis, had higher clonality and more expanded CD8+ clones, which suggests antigenic drive. Unlike mouse skin, where gammadelta T cells dominate, normal human skin contains resident alphabeta T cells that get sequenced too, which complicates analysis of the scalp TCR repertoire. Shared TCR sequences between patients were less evident than in mice, which may be partly attributable to HLA diversity in the patient population.

The time point label corresponds to: baseline before oral tofacitinib. Peripheral blood and lesional scalp punch biopsies were obtained from patients with alopecia areata. PBMCs were isolated by density centrifugation and stained for CD3, CD4 and CD8, after which CD4+ and CD8+ T cells were sorted on a FACSAria. Library creation used the immunoSEQ multiplex PCR assay. For TCR sequencing, RNA was extracted from every sample and reverse transcribed into cDNA to serve as template. SuperScript III was used for first-strand cDNA synthesis, primed with a 2:1 mix of oligo-dT and random hexamers. Amplification bias was assessed with a synthetic immune receptor repertoire, and residual bias was removed computationally. The study's processing was this. Raw reads were preprocessed to remove errors, and CDR3 was defined by IMGT conventions from the conserved cysteine to phenylalanine. Clonality was computed as 1 minus the Shannon entropy, with the entropy normalized by log2 of the number of productive unique TCRs. Whether scalp clones were CD4 or CD8 was inferred by matching scalp TCRbeta sequences against CD4 and CD8 repertoires sorted from blood. Drawn from immuneACCESS, this table holds only the in-frame rearrangements with V and J called that TCRdb kept. Clones are partly lost; checked studies trace under half to an unresolved V gene and leave the rest unexplained. That table is the source of V, J and clone size, and D and trimming were worked out from the DNA. The sample contains 65,000 to 70,000 clones, 55% to 65% of them found a single time. The ten largest clones capture roughly 18% of the sample.

The source of this sequence is a human donor with alopecia areata. The sample in question was CD8+ T cells sorted from blood, obtained at week 0. This receptor chain uses TRBV6-5 and TRBJ1-1, with no reliable assignment of the D segment. The CDR3 region reads CASSSHVPGTEAFF. Read as DNA, the sequence is TGTGCCAGCAGTTCCCATGTTCCGGGCACTGAAGCTTTCTTT.